Shown below are 17 T cell receptor beta chains from a single sample sequenced in a study of blood T cell repertoires in COVID-19. The table came from immunoSEQ multiplex PCR; TCRdb's copy has only in-frame clones and leaves some out. The table includes about 160,000 clones, 85% detected once. The material sequenced was peripheral blood. All receptors come from a woman in her fifties or sixties with COVID-19, enrolled during active disease.

The genes are TRBV5-1 and TRBJ2-1, with a tentative D call TRBD1 (6 bases). CDR3 length equals 17 residues. The germline V and J ends were trimmed by 0 bases and 2 bases, with 15 bases remaining between them. Germline CDR1 is SGHRS and CDR2 is YFSETQ. The CDR3: CASSLVPGDTAYNEQFF. CDR3 nucleotide sequence: TGCGCCAGCAGCTTGGTTCCAGGGGACACAGCCTACAATGAGCAGTTCTTC.

V is TRBV28 and J is TRBJ2-7; TRBD1 matches 9 bases. There are 15 residues in the CDR3. V shed 6 bases, J shed 0 bases, and the junction held 6 bases outside the gene matches. Germline CDR1 and CDR2: MDHEN and SYDVKM. The CDR3 DNA is TGTGCCAGCAGCTCACAGGACAGGGGCTCCTACGAGCAGTACTTC. It is translated as CASSSQDRGSYEQYF. Complete variable domain (other parts from reference TRBV28 and TRBJ2-7): DVKVTQSSRYLVKRTGEKVFLECVQDMDHENMFWYRQDPGLGLRLIYFSYDVKMKEKGDIPEGYSVSREKKERFSLILESASTNQTSMYLCASSSQDRGSYEQYFGPGTRLTVT.

V and J are TRBV9 and TRBJ2-5, with D perhaps matching TRBD1 (5 bases). The CDR3 spans 17 residues. Trimming took 1 base from V and 0 from J, leaving 16 bases between them. Germline CDR1 SGDLS, CDR2 YYNGEE. The CDR3 loop reads CASSVSLHDSHQETQYF. CDR3 nucleotides: TGTGCCAGCAGCGTATCCTTACACGACAGTCACCAAGAGACCCAGTACTTC.

The rearrangement links TRBV7-9 to TRBJ2-5; 8 bases agree with TRBD1. CDR3 length: 14 residues. V was pared by 5 bases and J by 5 bases, with 7 bases of the junction left unmatched. In germline, CDR1 is SEHNR, CDR2 FQNEAQ (reference sequence). The CDR3 loop is CASSRTGSRETQYF. Written as DNA, the CDR3 is TGTGCCAGCAGCCGGACAGGGTCTAGGGAGACCCAGTACTTC.

This chain connects TRBV5-1 to TRBJ2-7; D perhaps matches TRBD2 (6 bases). Germline loops: CDR1 SGHRS, CDR2 YFSETQ. Trimming shortened V by 0 bases and J by 3 bases, and 10 bases separated the two germline ends. The CDR3 is 14 residues long. CDR3: CASSLGGLDYEQYF. The CDR3 nucleotides read TGCGCCAGCAGCTTGGGGGGACTCGACTACGAGCAGTACTTC.

The J gene is TRBJ2-7, the V gene TRBV7-2; 8 bases align to TRBD2. The germline gives CDR1 SGHTA, CDR2 FQGNSA. V was pared by 5 bases and J by 3 bases, with 6 bases of the junction left unmatched. The CDR3 runs 14 residues. In DNA form, the CDR3 reads TGTGCCAGCAGCCCGGCAGCGGGGGACTACGAGCAGTACTTC. Translated, it gives CASSPAAGDYEQYF.

This chain links TRBV18 with TRBJ2-7; D may be TRBD2 (5 bases). Germline V gives CDR1 KGHSH, CDR2 LQKENI. This CDR3 is built from 14 residues. V lost 6 bases to trimming and J lost 1 base, with 13 bases between them. This chain's CDR3 is CASSQREGSYEQYF. The CDR3 DNA follows: TGTGCCAGCTCCCAAAGAGAGGGATCCTACGAGCAGTACTTC.

This chain joins TRBV3-1 (or the pseudogene TRBV3-2) and TRBJ1-2, with 7 nucleotides matching TRBD1. CDR3 length: 13 residues. The junction had 2 bases not matched to a gene; V was cut back by 1 base and J by 6 bases. CDR1 LGHDT and CDR2 YNNKEL come from the germline V gene (reference sequence). The CDR3 loop reads CASSQGQGDGYTF. For the CDR3, the DNA is TGTGCCAGCAGCCAAGGGCAGGGGGATGGCTACACCTTC.

The chain recombines TRBV11-3 with TRBJ2-5; tentative D call: TRBD1 (5 bases). The CDR3 is made up of 14 amino acids. CDR1 is SGHNT, CDR2 YENEEA, per germline. Trimming cost V 2 bases and J 7 bases, with 14 bases left between them. The CDR3 sequence is CASSLNQGTGTQYF. The CDR3 DNA is TGTGCCAGCAGCTTAAATCAGGGAACGGGGACCCAGTACTTC.

The chain links TRBV6-4 to TRBJ2-3, with TRBD2 as a possible D gene (5 bases). The length of the CDR3 is 15 residues. V lost 4 bases to trimming and J lost 1 base, with 12 bases between them. CDR1 and CDR2 (germline): MRHNA, SNTAGT. The CDR3 is CASSGDSGGTDTQYF. The CDR3 DNA follows: TGTGCCAGCAGTGGCGACTCCGGGGGCACAGATACGCAGTATTTT.

This chain joins TRBV30 and TRBJ1-2, with a tentative D call TRBD1 (6 bases). Germline CDR1 and CDR2: GTSNPN and SVGIG (reference sequence). V was cut by 0 bases and J by 2 bases, with 22 bases left in between. The CDR3 has 18 residues. This CDR3 is CAWSVARDTFLGNYGYTF. The CDR3, as DNA: TGTGCCTGGAGTGTAGCCCGGGACACCTTCTTAGGCAACTATGGCTACACCTTC.

A word on this clone: Other DNA sequences in the same sample also yield this CDR3. The chain carries TRBV18 and TRBJ1-5; TRBD1 matches at 8 bases. The CDR3 is 14 amino acids. With V trimmed by 3 bases and J by 2 bases, 0 bases remained unmatched. Germline CDR1 reads KGHSH; CDR2 reads LQKENI. CDR3 nucleotides: TGTGCCAGCTCACCGGGACAGGGCAATCAGCCCCAGCATTTT. The encoded protein is CASSPGQGNQPQHF.

The chain employs TRBV19 and TRBJ2-7, with D possibly matching TRBD1 (6 bases). V was clipped by 5 bases and J by 5 bases, with 16 bases between them. CDR1 is LNHDA and CDR2 is SQIVND in the germline V gene (reference sequence). There are 14 residues in the CDR3. CDR3 nucleotide sequence: TGTGCCAGTAGTCACGGGCAGGGGAGTAACGAGCAGTACTTC. Protein sequence: CASSHGQGSNEQYF.

The chain uses TRBV9 and TRBJ1-4, with 7 bases fitting TRBD1. CDR3 length: 16 amino acids. The V gene's germline CDR1 is SGDLS and CDR2 YYNGEE. Trimming removed 4 bases from V and 0 bases from J; junction bases left unmatched: 6. The CDR3 bases are TGTGCCAGCAGCAGGGACAGAGGAGCAACTAATGAAAAACTGTTTTTT. This encodes CASSRDRGATNEKLFF.

The chain uses TRBV5-6 and TRBJ2-5, with D perhaps matching TRBD2 (5 bases). This CDR3 has 14 residues. With 4 bases removed from V and 2 bases from J, the gap between germline ends came to 12 bases. From germline, CDR1 is SGHDT and CDR2 YYEEEE. The CDR3 here is CASSRRLTQETQYF. The DNA of the CDR3 is TGTGCCAGCAGCAGAAGACTAACTCAAGAGACCCAGTACTTC.

This chain joins TRBV29-1 and TRBJ2-1; TRBD1 matches at 7 bases. The CDR3 loop spans 14 amino acids. The V gene's germline CDR1 is SQVTM and CDR2 ANQGSEA. J lost 7 bases, V lost 2 bases, and 8 bases had no gene match. The CDR3 bases are TGCAGCGTTGAAAACCCAGGGGGTTATAATGAGCAGTTCTTC. It is translated as CSVENPGGYNEQFF.

The chain is built from TRBV2 and TRBJ1-1, with D hard to call. CDR3 length: 12 residues. V dropped 1 base and J dropped 6 bases, with 6 bases sitting between them. CDR1 is SNHLY and CDR2 is FYNNEI in the germline V gene. The CDR3 coding sequence is TGTGCCAGCAGTGAAGGGCCCCCTGAAGCTTTCTTT. Its translation: CASSEGPPEAFF.